Given below is one TCR beta chain in context. The target antigen is unknown. PCR employed 60 Vbeta and 13 Jbeta primers. This table comes from immunoSEQ multiplex PCR, and its TCRdb copy is limited to in-frame clones, with some not included. Among approximately 300,000 clones listed, about four fifths were seen once. Trimming took off 0 bases at V and 8 bases at J, with 13 bases between the two ends. Germline values: CDR1 LGHNA, CDR2 YSLEER. The CDR3 spans 14 residues. This specimen belongs to a study of cytomegalovirus exposure and HLA in healthy donors. Broader study findings: It was 164 TCR beta chains that were listed as cytomegalovirus-associated. Most TCR beta V segments were productive about 90% or about 30% of the time in an earlier analysis.

This chain uses TRBV4-3 with TRBJ1-2; the D gene is possibly TRBD1 (5 bases). Sample: PBMCs. The source is a woman aged 40 to 55 in good health and CMV-seropositive. The CDR3 reads CASSQDRAGQGYTF. The CDR3 region has the DNA TGCGCCAGCAGCCAAGATCGGGCAGGGCAAGGCTACACCTTC.